The sequence of this T cell receptor (beta chain) was determined in a study of blood T cells in healthy people across ages. A second roughly 7 to 11 cycle PCR used barcoded and J-beta primers. Each CDR3 protein gets one entry after TCRdb re-called the 5' RACE reads with MiXCR. The table has about 1.8 million distinct CDR3 sequences, around 50% seen once. The V gene end was trimmed by 5 bases and the J gene end by 8 bases; junction bases not matched to a gene: 7. Germline CDR1 and CDR2: ENHRY and SYGVKD. The CDR3 sequence is 14 residues long. The sequenced material came from blood. The rearrangement uses TRBV10-3 and TRBJ1-2; 11 positions agree with TRBD1. The TCR sequence derives from a woman in her 40s in good health. The CDR3 is CAISPGQGGSGYTF. The CDR3 DNA reads as TGTGCCATCAGTCCGGGACAGGGGGGATCCGGCTACACCTTC.